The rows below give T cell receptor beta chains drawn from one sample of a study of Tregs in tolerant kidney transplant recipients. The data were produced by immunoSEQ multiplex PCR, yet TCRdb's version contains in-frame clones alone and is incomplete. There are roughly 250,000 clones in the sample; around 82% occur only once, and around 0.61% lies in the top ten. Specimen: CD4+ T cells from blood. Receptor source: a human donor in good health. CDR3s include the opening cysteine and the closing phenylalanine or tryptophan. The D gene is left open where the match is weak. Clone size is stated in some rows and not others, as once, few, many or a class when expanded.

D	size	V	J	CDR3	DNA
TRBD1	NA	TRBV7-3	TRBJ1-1	CASSLTSGTDNEAFF	TGTGCCAGCAGCTTAACCTCCGGGACAGACAATGAAGCTTTCTTT
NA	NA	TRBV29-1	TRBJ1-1	CSLLKGNTEAFF	TGCAGCCTCCTTAAAGGGAACACTGAAGCTTTCTTT
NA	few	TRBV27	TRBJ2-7	CASQRTAYEQYF	TGTGCCAGCCAGAGGACAGCCTACGAGCAGTACTTC
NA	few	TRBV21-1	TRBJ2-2	CASRAVMGQPYTGELFF	TGTGCCAGCAGGGCTGTGATGGGACAGCCGTACACCGGGGAGCTGTTTTTT
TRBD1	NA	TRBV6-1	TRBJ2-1	CASTRQGATYEQFF	TGTGCCAGCACCAGACAGGGGGCTACGTATGAGCAGTTCTTC
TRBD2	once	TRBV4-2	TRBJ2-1	CASTGAGGPSGEQFF	TGTGCCAGCACTGGAGCGGGAGGCCCGTCGGGTGAGCAGTTCTTC
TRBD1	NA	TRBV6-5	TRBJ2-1	CASSYDRGANNEQFF	TGTGCCAGCAGTTACGACAGGGGAGCAAACAATGAGCAGTTCTTC
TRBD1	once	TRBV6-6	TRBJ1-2	CASSSTTGVGYTF	TGTGCCAGCAGCTCCACGACAGGGGTTGGCTACACCTTC
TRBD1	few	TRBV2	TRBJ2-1	CASSPGQGVLDEQFF	TGTGCCAGCAGCCCCGGGCAGGGGGTTTTGGATGAGCAGTTCTTC
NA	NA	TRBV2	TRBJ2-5	CASNPTVTQYF	TGTGCCAGCAATCCCACGGTGACCCAGTACTTC
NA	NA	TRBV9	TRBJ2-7	CASSVVGSSYEQYF	TGTGCCAGCAGCGTAGTTGGTAGCTCCTACGAGCAGTACTTC
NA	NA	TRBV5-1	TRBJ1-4	CASSFQGSNEKLFF	TGCGCCAGCAGCTTTCAGGGGTCAAATGAAAAACTGTTTTTT
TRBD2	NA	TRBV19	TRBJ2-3	CASSIKGASGGRTDTQYF	TGTGCCAGTAGTATCAAAGGGGCTAGCGGGGGTCGCACAGATACGCAGTATTTT
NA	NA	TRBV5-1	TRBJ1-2	CASSLASNYRSGYTF	TGCGCCAGCAGCTTGGCGTCAAACTACAGGAGTGGCTACACCTTC
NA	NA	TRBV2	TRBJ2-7	CASSESQGQYF	TGTGCCAGCAGTGAAAGCCAGGGGCAGTACTTC
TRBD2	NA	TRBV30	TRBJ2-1	CAWESLGLAGGGFF	TGTGCCTGGGAGAGCTTAGGACTAGCGGGAGGAGGGTTCTTC
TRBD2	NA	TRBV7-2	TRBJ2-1	CASSSGTSVIGAQFF	TGTGCCAGCAGCTCCGGGACTAGTGTCATCGGGGCGCAGTTCTTC
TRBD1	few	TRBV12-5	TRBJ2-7	CASGSRGQGAGEQYF	TGTGCTAGTGGTTCCCGGGGACAGGGGGCAGGCGAGCAGTACTTC
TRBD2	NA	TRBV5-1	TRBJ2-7	CASSFPGGGKGAPGYYEQYF	TGCGCCAGCAGCTTCCCGGGAGGGGGGAAAGGGGCTCCCGGGTACTACGAGCAGTACTTC
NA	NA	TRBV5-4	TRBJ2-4	CASSFTEDPVQYF	TGTGCCAGCAGCTTCACGGAGGACCCCGTTCAGTACTTC
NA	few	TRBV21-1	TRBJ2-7	CASSKGIIRESSYEQYF	TGTGCCAGCAGCAAAGGGATTATACGGGAGAGCTCCTACGAGCAGTACTTC
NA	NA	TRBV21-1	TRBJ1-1	CARRQGAPAEAFF	TGTGCCAGAAGACAGGGGGCGCCCGCTGAAGCTTTCTTT
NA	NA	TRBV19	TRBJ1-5	CASNYRDLGSNQPQHF	TGTGCCAGTAACTACAGGGACTTGGGGAGCAATCAGCCCCAGCATTTT
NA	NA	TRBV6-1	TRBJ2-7	CASRQQRGVDEQYF	TGTGCCAGCAGGCAACAGCGTGGGGTCGACGAGCAGTACTTC
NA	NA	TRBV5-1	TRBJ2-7	CASRRGDGPYEQYF	TGCGCCAGCAGACGAGGGGACGGGCCTTACGAGCAGTACTTC
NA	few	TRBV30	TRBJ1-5	CAWSPTRGGYSNQPQHF	TGTGCCTGGAGTCCAACAAGAGGGGGTTATAGCAATCAGCCCCAGCATTTT
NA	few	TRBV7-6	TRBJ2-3	CASSLGPSTDTQYF	TGTGCCAGCAGCTTAGGCCCGAGCACAGATACGCAGTATTTT
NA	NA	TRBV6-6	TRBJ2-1	CASTLRGAQRDEQFF	TGTGCCAGCACCCTACGGGGGGCCCAACGGGATGAGCAGTTCTTC
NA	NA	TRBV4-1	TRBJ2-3	CASSPLGKKGSDTQYF	TGCGCCAGCAGCCCCCTAGGGAAGAAGGGTTCAGATACGCAGTATTTT
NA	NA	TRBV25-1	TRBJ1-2	CASSESGGYTF	TGTGCCAGCAGTGAGTCGGGAGGCTACACCTTC
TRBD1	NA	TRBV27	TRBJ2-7	CASRPDRGLHSYEQYF	TGTGCCAGCAGACCAGACAGGGGGCTGCACTCCTACGAGCAGTACTTC
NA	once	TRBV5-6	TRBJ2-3	CASGLQGLGADTQYF	TGTGCCAGCGGTCTCCAGGGGCTGGGGGCAGATACGCAGTATTTT
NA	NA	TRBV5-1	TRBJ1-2	CASSLASTYGYTF	TGCGCCAGCAGCTTGGCGAGTACCTATGGCTACACCTTC
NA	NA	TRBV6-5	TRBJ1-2	CASSRNANYGYTF	TGTGCCAGCAGCAGGAATGCTAACTATGGCTACACCTTC
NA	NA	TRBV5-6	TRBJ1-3	CASSLSWGSSGNTIYF	TGTGCCAGCAGCTTGTCTTGGGGGAGCTCTGGAAACACCATATATTTT
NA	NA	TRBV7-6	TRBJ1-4	CASSLTQWNEKLFF	TGTGCCAGCAGCTTAACGCAGTGGAATGAAAAACTGTTTTTT
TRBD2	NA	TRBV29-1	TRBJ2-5	CSVAGGGETQYF	TGCAGCGTAGCGGGAGGAGGGGAGACCCAGTACTTC
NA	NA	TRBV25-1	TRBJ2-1	CASSDVTGSHNEQFF	TGTGCCAGCAGTGATGTTACGGGTTCCCACAATGAGCAGTTCTTC
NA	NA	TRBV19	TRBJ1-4	CASRALRRLVNEKLFF	TGTGCCAGTAGGGCCCTCCGGAGGCTAGTTAATGAAAAACTGTTTTTT
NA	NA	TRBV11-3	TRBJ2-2	CASSLGKTGNTGELFF	TGTGCCAGCAGCTTAGGGAAAACAGGGAACACCGGGGAGCTGTTTTTT
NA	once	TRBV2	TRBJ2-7	CASSERPGARYEQYF	TGTGCCAGCAGTGAAAGGCCGGGGGCTAGGTACGAGCAGTACTTC
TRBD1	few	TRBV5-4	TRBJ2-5	CASSLRDRPQETQYF	TGTGCCAGCAGCTTGAGGGACAGACCTCAAGAGACCCAGTACTTC
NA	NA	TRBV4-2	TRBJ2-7	CASSHAWYGDYEQYF	TGTGCCAGCAGCCACGCCTGGTATGGGGACTACGAGCAGTACTTC
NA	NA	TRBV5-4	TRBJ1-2	CASSQDRGIANGYTF	TGTGCCAGCAGCCAGGACCGGGGCATCGCTAACGGCTACACCTTC
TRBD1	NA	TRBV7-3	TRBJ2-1	CASSFGTVPNEQFF	TGTGCCAGCAGCTTTGGGACAGTACCCAATGAGCAGTTCTTC
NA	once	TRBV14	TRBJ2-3	CASSHLWRSTDTQYF	TGTGCCAGCAGCCACTTGTGGCGGAGCACAGATACGCAGTATTTT
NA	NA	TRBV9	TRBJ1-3	CASSVGPVGSSGNTIYF	TGTGCCAGCAGCGTAGGGCCCGTCGGGAGCTCTGGAAACACCATATATTTT
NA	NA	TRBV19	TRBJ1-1	CASSMDLAGRLNTEAFF	TGTGCCAGTAGTATGGATCTGGCGGGGCGGTTGAACACTGAAGCTTTCTTT
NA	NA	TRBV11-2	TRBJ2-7	CASSLEVTYEQYF	TGTGCCAGCAGCCTCGAAGTGACCTACGAGCAGTACTTC
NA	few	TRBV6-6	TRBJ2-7	CASSSSRNSEQYF	TGTGCCAGCAGTTCCTCAAGGAATTCCGAGCAGTACTTC
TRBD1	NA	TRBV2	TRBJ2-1	CARTGQAINEQFF	TGTGCCAGGACGGGACAGGCAATCAATGAGCAGTTCTTC
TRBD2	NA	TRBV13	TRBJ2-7	CASSGTSGSRGSYEQYF	TGTGCCAGCAGCGGGACTAGCGGGAGTAGGGGATCCTACGAGCAGTACTTC
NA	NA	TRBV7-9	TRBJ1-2	CASSPYEAGVYGYTF	TGTGCCAGCAGCCCCTATGAGGCAGGTGTCTATGGCTACACCTTC
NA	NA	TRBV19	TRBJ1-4	CASSTVTSTNEKLFF	TGTGCCAGTAGTACCGTTACATCTACTAATGAAAAACTGTTTTTT
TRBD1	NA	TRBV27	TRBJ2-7	CASYDRGRAEQYF	TGTGCCAGCTATGACAGGGGGCGCGCCGAGCAGTACTTC
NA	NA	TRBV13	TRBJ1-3	CASYSQGSGNTIYF	TGTGCCAGCTACTCTCAGGGCTCTGGAAACACCATATATTTT
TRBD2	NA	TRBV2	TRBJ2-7	CASSEWASGSFAYEQYF	TGTGCCAGCAGCGAATGGGCTAGCGGGAGTTTCGCCTACGAGCAGTACTTC